This TCR beta chain was observed in a study of T cells in localized non-small cell lung cancer. V shed 8 bases and J shed 0 bases, with 14 bases lying between them. Germline V gene sequence: CDR1 MNHNS, CDR2 SASEGT. The CDR3 is 15 residues long. TCRdb's copy holds only in-frame clones and misses some; the assay was immunoSEQ multiplex PCR. Here the sample spans 60,000 to 65,000 clones, 85% to 90% being singletons. The chain couples TRBV6-1 to TRBJ1-3; D gene ambiguous. The source was peripheral blood, collected before any cancer treatment. This sequence was found in a woman aged 35-75 years with stage I lung adenocarcinoma. In nucleotides, the CDR3 is TGTGCCAGCTCCGCCCCACAGCACTCTGGAAACACCATATATTTT. Its translation is CASSAPQHSGNTIYF.